This passage covers 29 T cell receptor beta chains from one sample sequenced in a study of blood T cell repertoires in COVID-19. This table comes from immunoSEQ multiplex PCR, and its TCRdb copy is limited to in-frame clones, with some not included. Of some 120,000 clones in the sample, 60% to 80% were seen once. Specimen: peripheral blood. All receptors derive from a human donor in a cohort sampled during active COVID-19.

The chain joins TRBV28 to TRBJ2-7; a possible D gene is TRBD1 (5 bases). The germline gives CDR1 MDHEN, CDR2 SYDVKM. The V end was cut by 3 bases, the J end by 0 bases, with 9 bases between. The CDR3 totals 14 residues. This chain's CDR3 is CASSLQGSSYEQYF. Here the CDR3 DNA reads TGTGCCAGCAGTTTGCAGGGTAGCTCCTACGAGCAGTACTTC.

This clone came up a few times. The rearrangement joins TRBV4-2 to TRBJ2-1, with a possible D match to TRBD2 (5 bases). From germline, CDR1 is LGHNA and CDR2 YNFKEQ. There are 15 residues in the CDR3. V lost 0 bases and J 9 bases, leaving 15 bases between the germline ends. CDR3 sequence reads: CASSQDSSVAFEQFF. The CDR3 nucleotides are TGTGCCAGCAGCCAAGATTCCTCGGTAGCGTTTGAGCAGTTCTTC.

In its sample, this clone was seen once. This chain joins TRBV24-1 and TRBJ1-1; D is possibly TRBD1 (5 bases). Germline values: CDR1 KGHDR, CDR2 SFDVKD. This CDR3 has 12 amino acids. V was pared by 6 bases and J by 4 bases, with 8 bases between. In DNA, the CDR3 is TGTGCCACCAGTTCTGGGGCCACTGAAGCTTTCTTT. It yields the protein CATSSGATEAFF.

The chain carries TRBV12-3 or TRBV12-4 and TRBJ1-1; D unresolved. Trimming took off 5 bases at V and 4 bases at J, with 11 bases between the two ends. CDR3 length: 13 residues. The DNA for the CDR3 is TGTGCCAGCAGTCGGACGGCGGGCACTGAAGCTTTCTTT. This codes for CASSRTAGTEAFF.

The V and J genes are TRBV7-2 and TRBJ2-1; 9 bases align to TRBD2. The CDR3 runs 17 residues. V trimming: 5 bases; J trimming: 3 bases; junction bases outside the gene matches: 11. Germline assignment: CDR1 SGHTA and CDR2 FQGNSA. In DNA form, the CDR3 reads TGTGCCAGCAGCGAAGTAGCGGGGGTTGAAGACTACAATGAGCAGTTCTTC. Protein product: CASSEVAGVEDYNEQFF.

The rearrangement links TRBV6-1 to TRBJ1-5; D is perhaps TRBD1 (6 bases). The V and J ends lost 2 bases and 7 bases respectively, with 12 bases between them. The CDR3 has 14 residues. Germline assignment: CDR1 MNHNS and CDR2 SASEGT. The CDR3 here is CASSERGSLQPQHF. The CDR3 DNA reads TGTGCCAGCAGTGAAAGGGGGTCTTTGCAGCCCCAGCATTTT.

V and J are TRBV16 and TRBJ2-2; tentative D call: TRBD2 (5 bases). The CDR3 loop spans 15 amino acids. Germline V gene lookup returns CDR1 KGHSY and CDR2 FQNENV. Trimming pared 0 bases from V and 5 bases from J, leaving 10 bases between. The CDR3 loop is CASSQSAGETGELFF. The CDR3 nucleotides read TGTGCCAGCAGCCAATCGGCGGGTGAAACCGGGGAGCTGTTTTTT.

The chain uses TRBV5-1 and TRBJ1-6, with 7 nucleotides matching TRBD1. This CDR3 comprises 15 residues. The germline V gene has CDR1 SGHRS and CDR2 YFSETQ. Unmatched junction bases numbered 7, after V lost 3 bases and J lost 7 bases. The CDR3 DNA reads as TGCGCCAGCAGCTCCGGGACAGATGGAAATTCACCCCTCCACTTT. As protein: CASSSGTDGNSPLHF.

This chain connects TRBV9 to TRBJ2-7; 7 nucleotides match TRBD1. CDR1 is SGDLS, CDR2 YYNGEE, per germline. Unmatched junction bases numbered 9, after V lost 0 bases and J lost 6 bases. This CDR3 contains 15 residues. The CDR3 is CASSVEQGVLSEQYF. The CDR3 coding sequence is TGTGCCAGCAGCGTAGAGCAGGGGGTTTTGAGCGAGCAGTACTTC.

In this sample, this clone turned up once. The chain combines TRBV9 with TRBJ2-7; 11 bases fit TRBD1. The CDR3 has 16 amino acids. CDR1 is SGDLS and CDR2 is YYNGEE in the germline V gene. V trimming: 1 base; J trimming: 5 bases; junction bases outside the gene matches: 8. In DNA, the CDR3 is TGTGCCAGCAGCGTATTTTCAGGACAGGGGGCCCACGAGCAGTACTTC. Protein: CASSVFSGQGAHEQYF. Full variable domain (rest looked up from reference TRBV9 and TRBJ2-7): DSGVTQTPKHLITATGQRVTLRCSPRSGDLSVYWYQQSLDQGLQFLIQYYNGEERAKGNILERFSAQQFPDLHSELNLSSLELGDSALYFCASSVFSGQGAHEQYFGPGTRLTVT.

The rearrangement joins TRBV13 to TRBJ1-3; D gene ambiguous. Germline V gene data show CDR1 as PRHDT and CDR2 as FYEKMQ (reference sequence). Trimming stripped 4 bases from V and 0 bases from J, with 7 bases between. The CDR3 has 14 amino acids. The CDR3 sequence is CASSSWASGNTIYF. CDR3 DNA sequence: TGTGCCAGCAGCTCATGGGCCTCTGGAAACACCATATATTTT.

The V and J genes are TRBV4-2 and TRBJ2-1; a possible D gene is TRBD2 (6 bases). Germline-derived CDR1 and CDR2 are LGHNA and YNFKEQ. CDR3 length equals 16 residues. Trimming pared 0 bases from V and 3 bases from J, leaving 12 bases between. CDR3 bases: TGTGCCAGCAGCCAAGATTACGGGGGAGGCTACAATGAGCAGTTCTTC. It specifies CASSQDYGGGYNEQFF.

The V gene is TRBV18, the J gene TRBJ2-5, with 13 nucleotides matching TRBD2. This CDR3 has 17 amino acids. Germline CDR1 reads KGHSH; CDR2 reads LQKENI. V lost 2 bases to trimming and J lost 1 base; unmatched junction nucleotides: 4. The CDR3 coding sequence is TGTGCCAGCTCACCATGGACTAGCGGGGGACCCCAAGAGACCCAGTACTTC. Protein product: CASSPWTSGGPQETQYF.

The chain employs TRBV5-4 and TRBJ2-7, with 7 bases identical to TRBD2. The CDR3 contains 13 residues. Germline CDR1 SGHNT, CDR2 YYREEE (reference sequence). V lost 4 bases to trimming and J lost 3 bases; unmatched junction nucleotides: 4. The CDR3 region is CASSDGTNYEQYF. The CDR3 nucleotides are TGTGCCAGCAGCGACGGGACTAACTACGAGCAGTACTTC.

Only a few counts were recorded for this clone. CDR3 sequence (DNA): TGTGCCAGCAGCCCAGACAGGGTTGCTTTCTTT. Its translation is CASSPDRVAFF. The chain has TRBV7-8 and TRBJ1-1; 7 bases are shared with TRBD1. The CDR3 spans 11 residues. CDR1 and CDR2 from the germline V gene are SGHVS and FQNEAQ. After removal of 5 bases from V and 11 bases from J, the junction contained 5 bases not matched to a gene. Full variable domain (remainder filled in from reference TRBV7-8 and TRBJ1-1): GAGVSQSPRYKVAKRGQDVALRCDPISGHVSLFWYQQALGQGPEFLTYFQNEAQLDKSGLPSDRFFAERPEGSVSTLKIQRTQQEDSAVYLCASSPDRVAFFGQGTRLTVV.

This clone was detected a few times. The gene calls are TRBV5-1 and TRBJ1-6; 7 nucleotides line up with TRBD1. Germline values: CDR1 SGHRS, CDR2 YFSETQ. Trimming at V came to 0 bases and at J to 9 bases, leaving 3 bases not matched to a gene. This CDR3 has 14 residues. CDR3 in amino acids: CASSLGQGGSPLHF. In DNA form, the CDR3 reads TGCGCCAGCAGCTTGGGACAGGGTGGTTCACCCCTCCACTTT.

The rearrangement links TRBV6-5 to TRBJ2-7; no reliable D call. This CDR3 comprises 14 residues. Germline V gene sequence: CDR1 MNHEY, CDR2 SVGAGI. Between the trimmed V and J ends, which lost 2 bases and 0 bases, there was a span of 8 bases. CDR3 protein: CASSYRQVSYEQYF. CDR3 nucleotide sequence: TGTGCCAGCAGTTACCGCCAGGTCTCCTACGAGCAGTACTTC.

The chain recombines TRBV28 with TRBJ2-1, with a tentative D call TRBD2 (6 bases). The CDR3 has 13 residues. Germline CDR1 MDHEN, CDR2 SYDVKM. Between the trimmed V and J ends, which lost 3 bases and 7 bases, there was a span of 10 bases. As DNA, the CDR3 is TGTGCCAGCAGTTTTGTAGGGAGGAATGAGCAGTTCTTC. It is translated as CASSFVGRNEQFF.

J is TRBJ1-1 and V is TRBV2; TRBD1 is a possible D gene (5 bases). This CDR3 region has 13 residues. Germline V CDR1 and CDR2: SNHLY, FYNNEI. Trimming took off 6 bases at V and 5 bases at J, with 13 bases between the two ends. The DNA of the CDR3 is TGTGCCAGCAGAGGGGAGGGAGGGACTGAAGCTTTCTTT. Translation gives CASRGEGGTEAFF.

The V call is TRBV5-1, the J call TRBJ1-1, with D unresolved. V was cut by 0 bases and J by 0 bases, with 9 bases left in between. Germline-derived CDR1 and CDR2 are SGHRS and YFSETQ. The CDR3 consists of 15 residues. CDR3 in amino acids: CASSLGGVVNTEAFF. The CDR3 DNA reads as TGCGCCAGCAGCTTGGGCGGGGTGGTGAACACTGAAGCTTTCTTT. The full variable domain, its missing parts supplied by reference TRBV5-1 and TRBJ1-1, is KAGVTQTPRYLIKTRGQQVTLSCSPISGHRSVSWYQQTPGQGLQFLFEYFSETQRNKGNFPGRFSGRQFSNSRSEMNVSTLELGDSALYLCASSLGGVVNTEAFFGQGTRLTVV.

The CDR3 region is CASSQPTTGGINQPQHF. Written as DNA, the CDR3 is TGCGCCAGCAGCCAACCGACGACAGGGGGCATCAATCAGCCCCAGCATTTT. V usage is TRBV4-1 and J usage is TRBJ1-5, with 10 bases lining up with TRBD1. The J segment lost 3 bases and the V segment lost 2 bases, leaving 7 bases of the junction unmatched. The germline V gene encodes CDR1 MGHRA and CDR2 YSYEKL. This CDR3 has 17 residues.

This clone was recorded a few times. This sequence joins TRBV13 and TRBJ1-1, with 8 bases fitting TRBD1. CDR1 and CDR2 from the germline V gene are PRHDT and FYEKMQ (reference sequence). J gave up 1 base and V 4 bases, and 5 bases lay outside the gene matches. The CDR3 loop spans 15 amino acids. The CDR3: CASSSRQGWNTEAFF. DNA of the CDR3: TGTGCCAGCAGCTCGCGACAGGGGTGGAACACTGAAGCTTTCTTT.

This rearrangement joins TRBV12-5 to TRBJ2-5, with D maybe TRBD2 (7 bases). The CDR3 loop spans 14 amino acids. Germline CDR1 reads LGHNT; CDR2 reads FRNRAP. V was pared by 6 bases and J by 5 bases, with 16 bases between. CDR3 DNA sequence: TGTGCTAGTGGCCGTGGGGGGGCGGATGAGACCCAGTACTTC. Protein sequence: CASGRGGADETQYF.

V usage is TRBV6-2 or TRBV6-3 and J usage is TRBJ1-2; a possible D gene is TRBD1 (5 bases). The CDR3 has 13 residues. The germline CDR1 and CDR2 sequences are MNHEY and SVGEGT. V lost 5 bases and J lost 5, with 12 bases in between. Here the CDR3 reads CASSMGTTYGYTF. As DNA, the CDR3 is TGTGCCAGCAGTATGGGGACTACTTATGGCTACACCTTC.

Worth noting for this clone: A junction boundary mismatches the germline segment, possibly from a read error. The rearrangement uses TRBV6-4 and TRBJ2-2; a possible D gene is TRBD2 (5 bases). CDR1 MRHNA and CDR2 SNTAGT come from the germline V gene. This CDR3 region has 16 residues. CDR3 protein: CASSEVLTENTGELFF. The CDR3, as DNA: TGTGCCAGCAGTGAAGTATTAACCGAGAACACCGGGGAGCTATTTTTT.

The chain has TRBV28 and TRBJ1-2; D ambiguous. The CDR3 is made up of 13 amino acids. The germline V and J ends were trimmed by 5 bases and 6 bases, with 13 bases remaining between them. The germline gives CDR1 MDHEN, CDR2 SYDVKM. CDR3 in DNA: TGTGCCAGCAGTCCTGGAGGGAGGAATGGCTACACCTTC. This translates into CASSPGGRNGYTF.

This sequence joins TRBV19 and TRBJ1-1, with a weak D call TRBD1 (6 bases). Germline CDR1 LNHDA, CDR2 SQIVND (reference sequence). V was clipped by 5 bases and J by 0 bases, with 10 bases between them. CDR3 length: 14 amino acids. The CDR3 bases are TGTGCCAGTAGTCCAGGGGCGATGAACACTGAAGCTTTCTTT. Encoded protein: CASSPGAMNTEAFF.

CDR3 in DNA: TGTGCCAGCAGCGTTACAGGGGGTTCATCTCAGCCCCAGCATTTT. Translated: CASSVTGGSSQPQHF. The V gene is TRBV5-5, the J gene TRBJ1-5; 8 bases agree with TRBD1. V lost 4 bases, J lost 6 bases, and 9 bases stayed unmatched. This CDR3 contains 15 residues. CDR1 and CDR2 (germline): SGHKS, YYEKEE (reference sequence).

V usage is TRBV20-1 and J usage is TRBJ1-4; 8 bases align to TRBD1. After removal of 3 bases from V and 0 bases from J, the junction contained 15 bases not matched to a gene. Germline lookup yields CDR1 DFQATT and CDR2 SNEGSKA (reference sequence). The CDR3 loop spans 19 amino acids. The CDR3 coding sequence is TGCAGTGCTAGTACCGGGACAGGAGACTTCTTTGCAACTAATGAAAAACTGTTTTTT. Amino acid sequence: CSASTGTGDFFATNEKLFF.